Each of the 21 T cell receptor beta chains below was sequenced from the same sample in a study of control samples from healthy donors and cancer patients. Repertoires were generated with immunoSEQ multiplex PCR, while TCRdb's copy carries only in-frame clones and drops some. This sample yields about 150,000 clones, of which approximately 93% are seen a single time; about 5.2% belongs to the top ten. The sample comprised blood. These receptors were obtained from a man in his forties in good health.

The chain couples TRBV10-2 to TRBJ1-1; D ambiguous. The ends were cut back, 1 base at V and 11 bases at J, with 20 bases in the middle. This CDR3 has 15 residues. The germline V gene has CDR1 WSHSY and CDR2 SAAADI. CDR3 sequence (DNA): TGCGCCAGCAGTGAGTACCGAAAAACGAGGGAAAGCGCTTTCTTT. It is translated as CASSEYRKTRESAFF.

V is TRBV5-6 and J is TRBJ1-2; maybe TRBD1 (6 bases). The CDR3 contains 13 residues. Germline V lookup: CDR1 SGHDT, CDR2 YYEEEE. The germline V and J ends were trimmed by 5 bases and 7 bases, with 15 bases remaining between them. CDR3 DNA: TGTGCCAGCAGGCCCCAGGGGTACGGTGGCTACACCTTC. Translating gives CASRPQGYGGYTF.

V usage is TRBV24-1 and J usage is TRBJ1-5, with 7 positions matching TRBD1. The CDR3 runs 19 residues. The junction had 15 bases not matched to a gene; V was cut back by 0 bases and J by 5 bases. CDR1 KGHDR and CDR2 SFDVKD come from the germline V gene. The chain's CDR3 is CATSDLPGRPDRVHQPQHF. In nucleotides, the CDR3 is TGTGCCACCAGTGATTTGCCGGGGCGGCCCGACAGGGTGCATCAGCCCCAGCATTTT.

The gene calls are TRBV7-9 and TRBJ1-5; unclear D gene. V was shortened by 4 bases and J by 5 bases, with 9 bases between the two germline ends. The CDR3 is made up of 13 amino acids. Per the germline V gene, CDR1 is SEHNR and CDR2 is FQNEAQ (reference sequence). The CDR3 DNA sequence: TGTGCCAGCAGCTCAGAAGGTTATCAGCCCCAGCATTTT. It yields the protein CASSSEGYQPQHF.

The V gene is TRBV28, the J gene TRBJ1-1; D is possibly TRBD1 (5 bases). In germline, CDR1 is MDHEN, CDR2 SYDVKM. The CDR3 is made up of 14 amino acids. The V and J ends lost 6 bases and 1 base respectively, with 12 bases between them. CDR3 coding DNA: TGTGCCAGCAGACTCGGGGCGTCGAACACTGAAGCTTTCTTT. This codes for CASRLGASNTEAFF.

The chain employs TRBV7-2 and TRBJ1-2, with no clear D. Trimming took off 2 bases at V and 12 bases at J, with 16 bases between the two ends. The CDR3 totals 13 residues. Germline V gene sequence: CDR1 SGHTA, CDR2 FQGNSA. The CDR3 protein is CASSLSSAVPHTF. CDR3 bases: TGTGCCAGCAGCTTATCTTCGGCAGTACCGCACACCTTC. The full variable domain, with the rest looked up from reference TRBV7-2 and TRBJ1-2, is GAGVSQSPSNKVTEKGKDVELRCDPISGHTALYWYRQSLGQGLEFLIYFQGNSAPDKSGLPSDRFSAERTGGSVSTLTIQRTQQEDSAVYLCASSLSSAVPHTFGSGTRLTVV.

Concerning this clone itself: A read error may produce the germline difference seen at one junction end. The V gene is TRBV28, the J gene TRBJ2-1, with D possibly TRBD2 on 6 matching bases. CDR1 is MDHEN and CDR2 is SYDVKM in the germline V gene. The CDR3 consists of 12 residues. The CDR3 sequence is CASSSAGRSKLF. As DNA, the CDR3 is TGTGCCAGCAGTTCCGCAGGGAGGAGTAAGCTCTTC.

The rearrangement links TRBV7-6 to TRBJ1-6; D call uncertain. From germline, CDR1 is SGHVS and CDR2 FNYEAQ. The V end lost 4 bases, the J end lost 7 bases, and 14 bases lay between the germline ends. There are 15 residues in the CDR3. The CDR3 region has the DNA TGTGCCAGCAGCTCCACGGAACAACGGAATTCACCCCTCCACTTT. Protein sequence: CASSSTEQRNSPLHF. The full variable domain, completed using reference TRBV7-6 and TRBJ1-6, is GAGVSQSPRYKVTKRGQDVALRCDPISGHVSLYWYRQALGQGPEFLTYFNYEAQQDKSGLPNDRFSAERPEGSISTLTIQRTEQRDSAMYRCASSSTEQRNSPLHFGNGTRLTVT.

The V and J genes are TRBV6-6 and TRBJ2-1; weak D call: TRBD2 (5 bases). CDR1 is MNHNY and CDR2 is SVGAGI in the germline V gene (reference sequence). CDR3 length: 15 amino acids. The V gene lost 2 bases and the J gene lost 0 bases, with 8 bases spanning the gap. The DNA of the CDR3 is TGTGCCAGCAGTTACCGCGCGGGCTCCTACAATGAGCAGTTCTTC. It encodes CASSYRAGSYNEQFF.

The rearrangement links TRBV5-8 to TRBJ1-6; D is undetermined. Trimming left V 4 bases short and J 10 bases short, with 15 bases between. This CDR3 contains 14 residues. Germline CDR1 reads SGHTS; CDR2 reads YDEGEE. CDR3 sequence: CASSLRVRESPLHF. The CDR3 DNA reads TGTGCCAGCAGCCTTCGGGTTCGGGAATCACCCCTCCACTTT.

This CDR3 reads CASSTGWDQPQHF. The CDR3, as DNA: TGTGCCAGTAGTACAGGCTGGGATCAGCCCCAGCATTTT. The chain carries TRBV19 and TRBJ1-5; D is uncertain. Germline lookup yields CDR1 LNHDA and CDR2 SQIVND (reference sequence). The CDR3 contains 13 residues. The V gene lost 4 bases and the J gene lost 5 bases, with 9 bases spanning the gap.

V gene TRBV9 combines with J gene TRBJ1-2; 8 positions agree with TRBD1. Looked up from germline, CDR1 is SGDLS and CDR2 is YYNGEE. V trimming: 3 bases; J trimming: 3 bases; junction bases outside the gene matches: 10. This CDR3 has 16 amino acids. CDR3 in amino acids: CASSAAGTGGHYGYTF. CDR3 sequence (DNA): TGTGCCAGCAGCGCCGCCGGGACAGGCGGCCACTATGGCTACACCTTC. Based on the CDR3 plus reference TRBV9 and TRBJ1-2, the full variable domain is DSGVTQTPKHLITATGQRVTLRCSPRSGDLSVYWYQQSLDQGLQFLIQYYNGEERAKGNILERFSAQQFPDLHSELNLSSLELGDSALYFCASSAAGTGGHYGYTFGSGTRLTVV.

The chain couples TRBV19 to TRBJ1-5, with TRBD1 matching 8 bases. Germline V lookup: CDR1 LNHDA, CDR2 SQIVND (reference sequence). The CDR3 length is 12 residues. The junction had 4 bases not matched to a gene; V was cut back by 11 bases and J by 4 bases. Here the CDR3 reads CASRQGNQPQHF. CDR3 DNA: TGTGCCTCCAGACAGGGGAATCAGCCCCAGCATTTT.

This chain connects TRBV28 to TRBJ1-1, with D unresolved. The CDR3 runs 14 residues. The V and J ends lost 1 base and 7 bases respectively, with 13 bases between them. Germline assignment: CDR1 MDHEN and CDR2 SYDVKM. This CDR3 is CASSLLSFRNEAFF. The CDR3, as DNA: TGTGCCAGCAGTTTATTGAGCTTCCGGAATGAAGCTTTCTTT.

This clone appeared once. The chain couples TRBV10-3 to TRBJ1-5; 7 bases agree with TRBD1. V lost 0 bases and J lost 4; bases outside the gene matches: 3. Per the germline V gene, CDR1 is ENHRY and CDR2 is SYGVKD. The CDR3 is 15 residues long. The CDR3 loop reads CAISESPGQNQPQHF. The CDR3 bases are TGTGCCATCAGTGAGTCCCCGGGACAGAATCAGCCCCAGCATTTT.

V usage is TRBV28 and J usage is TRBJ1-5; weak D call: TRBD1 (5 bases). The germline gives CDR1 MDHEN, CDR2 SYDVKM. With 7 bases removed from V and 7 bases from J, the gap between germline ends came to 20 bases. The CDR3 has 15 amino acids. The CDR3 here is CASNPTAGQIQPQHF. The CDR3 nucleotides are TGTGCCAGCAACCCCACCGCGGGGCAGATCCAGCCCCAGCATTTT.

The chain has TRBV7-3 and TRBJ2-1; 14 bases are a match to TRBD2. The germline V gene encodes CDR1 SGHTA and CDR2 FQGTGA. The CDR3 consists of 19 residues. J gave up 0 bases and V 5 bases, and 9 bases lay outside the gene matches. CDR3: CASSPTGTSGGYSYNEQFF. As DNA, the CDR3 is TGTGCCAGCAGCCCGACCGGGACTAGCGGGGGTTACTCCTACAATGAGCAGTTCTTC.

This clone was detected only once. Here the CDR3 reads CASSLTSAVTGELFF. CDR3 bases: TGTGCCAGCAGCTTAACGTCCGCGGTTACCGGGGAGCTGTTTTTT. The genes are TRBV7-3 and TRBJ2-2; D call uncertain. Deletions cut 0 bases from V and 5 bases from J, with 10 bases between. This CDR3 is 15 amino acids long. CDR1 SGHTA and CDR2 FQGTGA come from the germline V gene.

The V gene is TRBV7-9, the J gene TRBJ2-7, with D tentatively TRBD2 (6 bases). Trimming took off 2 bases at V and 5 bases at J, with 13 bases between the two ends. Germline loops: CDR1 SEHNR, CDR2 FQNEAQ (reference sequence). The CDR3 length is 14 residues. Here the CDR3 reads CASSLLGRDNEQYF. The CDR3 DNA follows: TGTGCCAGCAGCTTACTCGGGAGAGACAACGAGCAGTACTTC.

Remarks on this clone: Other DNA sequences in the sample encode the same CDR3. The rearrangement joins TRBV19 to TRBJ1-5; unclear D gene. CDR1 and CDR2 from the germline V gene are LNHDA and SQIVND (reference sequence). Between the trimmed V and J ends, which lost 5 bases and 2 bases, there was a span of 7 bases. The CDR3 length is 13 residues. CDR3 sequence reads: CASSWTGNQPQHF. In DNA form, the CDR3 reads TGTGCCAGTAGTTGGACGGGCAATCAGCCCCAGCATTTT.

The chain links TRBV5-1 to TRBJ1-3; D not certain. CDR3 length: 14 amino acids. Germline loops: CDR1 SGHRS, CDR2 YFSETQ. V gave up 5 bases and J gave up 0 bases, with 9 bases separating them. The CDR3 sequence: CASRSQVSGNTIYF. The CDR3 DNA sequence: TGCGCCAGCAGATCTCAAGTCTCTGGAAACACCATATATTTT.